This T cell receptor (beta chain) was profiled in a study of shared clonotypes between healthy human individuals. General study results and limits: Inspection by rarefaction showed sorted-subset sequencing to be incomplete despite large depth.

V lost 3 bases, J lost 10 bases, and 19 bases lay in between. Germline loops: CDR1 LNHDA, CDR2 SQIVND (reference sequence). CDR3 size: 16 residues. Clones were sequenced by immunoSEQ multiplex PCR, and TCRdb holds only the in-frame ones, with some missing. The sample has about 1 million clones, about 75% seen once. Notes on this clone: The target antigen is unknown.

V and J are TRBV19 and TRBJ1-6; no firm D call. The receptor was isolated from a man aged 18 to 29 in good health. Material: memory CD4+ T cells sorted from blood. Subset reported: CD45RA-negative fraction. CDR3 DNA sequence: TGTGCCAGTAGTATCCAGGCACAAACCCTGCGATCACCCCTCCACTTT. This sequence encodes CASSIQAQTLRSPLHF.